This T cell receptor beta chain derives from a study of shared clonotypes between healthy human individuals. In germline, CDR1 is MNHNS, CDR2 SASEGT. CDR3 size: 12 residues. The J segment lost 6 bases and the V segment lost 11 bases, leaving 8 bases of the junction unmatched. Authors' processing steps: Without quality scores, immunoSEQ junctional reads could not be filtered like full-length reads. This table comes from immunoSEQ multiplex PCR, and its TCRdb copy is limited to in-frame clones, with some not included. Clonal size and the V and J genes are those of that table, whereas D and trimming came from the DNA. The sample lists 150,000 to 200,000 clones, approximately 95% occurring once.

The receptor was derived from a woman aged 30 to 39 in good health. Input material: naive CD4+ T cells sorted from blood. Subset specified: CD45RA+ positively selected. This rearrangement joins TRBV6-1 to TRBJ1-2; 8 bases line up with TRBD1. The CDR3 here is CAGGWTGNGYTF. For the CDR3, the DNA is TGTGCCGGGGGATGGACAGGGAATGGCTACACCTTC.